These 26 T cell receptor beta chains share one sample of origin, sequenced in a study of radiation and T cells in renal cell carcinoma. Using immunoSEQ multiplex PCR, the repertoire was profiled, and TCRdb retains in-frame clones only, with some absent. The data hold more than 120,000 clones, with approximately 86% observed a single time. Time point noted: blood 4 weeks post-SBRT, at nephrectomy. The treatment denotes: 15 Gy SBRT to primary tumor, nephrectomy 4 weeks later. The source material was blood, sampled from a patient whose treatment included radiotherapy and nephrectomy. These receptors were taken from a woman aged 50 to 65 with renal cell carcinoma.

The chain links TRBV18 to TRBJ2-7; a weak D match, TRBD2 (6 bases). Germline V CDR1 and CDR2: KGHSH, LQKENI. The V and J ends lost 2 bases and 2 bases respectively, with 19 bases between them. The CDR3 is made up of 17 amino acids. In DNA, the CDR3 is TGTGCCAGCTCACCAATTCAGGGACTTGCCCCTACCTACGAGCAGTACTTC. Its protein product is CASSPIQGLAPTYEQYF.

The rearrangement uses TRBV10-2 and TRBJ1-3; D might be TRBD1 (6 bases). Deletions cut 2 bases from V and 2 bases from J, with 7 bases between. CDR1 and CDR2 (germline): WSHSY, SAAADI. There are 14 residues in the CDR3. As DNA, the CDR3 is TGCGCCAGCAGTGAGCAGGGGACTGGAAACACCATATATTTT. The encoded protein is CASSEQGTGNTIYF.

V is TRBV12-2 and J is TRBJ2-7; the table's D call TRBD1 went unverified against the DNA. TRBV12-2 is classified as a pseudogene. CDR3 length: 15 amino acids. The DNA of the CDR3 is TGTGCAAGTCGCTCGCAGCACAGGGAACCCTACGAGCAGTACTTC. This translates into CASRSQHREPYEQYF.

The CDR3 DNA is TGTGCCAGTAGTAGGAGATACCTCATGAACACTGAAGCTTTCTTT. Translation gives CASSRRYLMNTEAFF. The V gene is TRBV19, the J gene TRBJ1-1; D not certain. The CDR3 runs 15 residues. Germline V gene lookup returns CDR1 LNHDA and CDR2 SQIVND (reference sequence). V was shortened by 4 bases and J by 0 bases, with 12 bases between the two germline ends.

The V gene is TRBV5-8, the J gene TRBJ2-2; 11 bases are a match to TRBD2. Trimming removed 1 base from V and 3 bases from J; junction bases left unmatched: 5. This CDR3 is 17 amino acids long. Germline-derived CDR1 and CDR2 are SGHTS and YDEGEE. The CDR3 DNA reads TGTGCCAGCAGCTTGACGCTGACTAGCGGGGACACCGGGGAGCTGTTTTTT. It translates to CASSLTLTSGDTGELFF.

J is TRBJ2-1 and V is TRBV27; 7 nucleotides align to TRBD2. V dropped 5 bases and J dropped 8; count of bases not matched to a gene: 6. Germline CDR1 MNHEY, CDR2 SMNVEV (reference sequence). The CDR3 runs to 13 residues. The CDR3 nucleotides are TGTGCCAGCAGTGCTGGTGGGGGGGATGAGCAGTTCTTC. It encodes CASSAGGGDEQFF.

The rearrangement joins TRBV19 to TRBJ1-2; possibly TRBD1 for D (5 bases). Germline lookup yields CDR1 LNHDA and CDR2 SQIVND (reference sequence). Trimming left V 3 bases short and J 8 bases short, with 16 bases between. CDR3 length: 14 amino acids. The CDR3 nucleotides read TGTGCCAGTAGTATGGAGGGGACTACGGGGGGCTACACCTTC. Protein sequence: CASSMEGTTGGYTF.

The V and J genes are TRBV2 and TRBJ1-4; D call uncertain. Between the trimmed V and J ends, which lost 7 bases and 14 bases, there was a span of 20 bases. CDR1 is SNHLY, CDR2 FYNNEI, per germline. This CDR3 contains 13 residues. The DNA of the CDR3 is TGTGCCAGCACCGACGGTAGTCATGGTGTTCTGTTTTTT. Translating gives CASTDGSHGVLFF.

This chain links TRBV29-1 with TRBJ2-1; TRBD2 is a possible D gene (6 bases). Germline CDR1 is SQVTM and CDR2 is ANQGSEA. V was cut by 6 bases and J by 6 bases, with 15 bases left in between. The CDR3 has 13 amino acids. The CDR3 is CSVRTTIGNEQFF. The CDR3 nucleotides are TGCAGCGTGCGGACTACAATAGGCAATGAGCAGTTCTTC.

This sequence joins TRBV6-5 and TRBJ2-7; 11 bases are a match to TRBD1. The CDR3 is 12 amino acids. Trimming removed 6 bases from V and 6 bases from J; junction bases left unmatched: 1. The germline V gene encodes CDR1 MNHEY and CDR2 SVGAGI. CDR3 in amino acids: CASRGTGGEQYF. The CDR3 DNA is TGTGCCAGCAGGGGGACAGGGGGCGAGCAGTACTTC.

This clone was found once. CDR3 residues: CASSVDSNQPQHF. CDR3 nucleotide sequence: TGTGCCAGCAGTGTAGATAGCAATCAGCCCCAGCATTTT. The gene calls are TRBV6-6 and TRBJ1-5; the D is unclear. Germline CDR1 MNHNY, CDR2 SVGAGI (reference sequence). The germline V and J ends were trimmed by 5 bases and 0 bases, with 5 bases remaining between them. The CDR3 totals 13 residues.

The chain's CDR3 is CASSFVSGGVHEQFF. Here the CDR3 DNA reads TGTGCCAGCAGCTTTGTTAGCGGGGGGGTCCATGAGCAGTTCTTC. The chain employs TRBV5-4 and TRBJ2-1, with TRBD2 matching over 11 bases. CDR3 length: 15 amino acids. Germline V gives CDR1 SGHNT, CDR2 YYREEE (reference sequence). Losses at the gene ends were 2 bases for V and 8 bases for J; bases not matched to a gene: 6.

J is TRBJ2-1 and V is TRBV19; D is perhaps TRBD1 (5 bases). Germline V gene lookup returns CDR1 LNHDA and CDR2 SQIVND (reference sequence). V lost 3 bases to trimming and J lost 5 bases, with 11 bases between them. CDR3 length equals 14 residues. CDR3 amino acids: CASSIPGYNNEQFF. The CDR3 nucleotides are TGTGCCAGTAGTATCCCAGGGTATAACAATGAGCAGTTCTTC. Full variable domain (missing parts from reference TRBV19 and TRBJ2-1): DGGITQSPKYLFRKEGQNVTLSCEQNLNHDAMYWYRQDPGQGLRLIYYSQIVNDFQKGDIAEGYSVSREKKESFPLTVTSAQKNPTAFYLCASSIPGYNNEQFFGPGTRLTVL.

This chain joins TRBV5-1 and TRBJ2-5, with 8 positions matching TRBD1. CDR1 is SGHRS and CDR2 is YFSETQ in the germline V gene. The CDR3 spans 15 residues. V gave up 4 bases and J gave up 3 bases; unmatched junction bases: 8. CDR3 residues: CASSMGTGRKETQYF. The CDR3 region has the DNA TGCGCCAGCAGCATGGGGACAGGTCGAAAAGAGACCCAGTACTTC.

This chain joins TRBV6-6 and TRBJ2-7, with 9 nucleotides matching TRBD1. The CDR3 runs to 15 residues. Trimming took 6 bases from V and 5 from J; bases not matched to a gene: 11. The germline gives CDR1 MNHNY, CDR2 SVGAGI (reference sequence). In DNA form, the CDR3 reads TGTGCCAGCAGCTACCCCGGGACAGGGAGTAACGAGCAGTACTTC. The encoded protein is CASSYPGTGSNEQYF.

The chain combines TRBV4-1 with TRBJ1-6; D is ambiguous. V lost 0 bases and J 0 bases, leaving 12 bases between the germline ends. CDR1 MGHRA and CDR2 YSYEKL come from the germline V gene. This CDR3 region has 18 residues. CDR3 in amino acids: CASSQDEAELSYNSPLHF. The CDR3 nucleotides read TGCGCCAGCAGCCAAGATGAGGCAGAACTCTCCTATAATTCACCCCTCCACTTT.

The V and J genes are TRBV15 and TRBJ1-4, with D tentatively TRBD1 (5 bases). CDR3 size: 14 residues. Trimming shortened V by 3 bases and J by 6 bases, and 11 bases separated the two germline ends. Germline loops: CDR1 LNHNV, CDR2 YYDKDF (reference sequence). DNA for the CDR3: TGTGCCACCAGCAGTTCGGGGGTTGATGAAAAACTGTTTTTT. Its translation is CATSSSGVDEKLFF.

The chain employs TRBV7-2 and TRBJ2-1, with 7 bases fitting TRBD1. The CDR3 is 14 amino acids. The ends lost 6 bases at V and 5 bases at J; junction bases unmatched: 7. The germline V gene has CDR1 SGHTA and CDR2 FQGNSA. The CDR3 here is CASRLGQEDNEQFF. DNA for the CDR3: TGTGCCAGCAGGCTCGGACAGGAAGACAATGAGCAGTTCTTC.

The genes are TRBV5-6 and TRBJ2-7; D is uncertain. CDR1 and CDR2 (germline): SGHDT, YYEEEE. V lost 4 bases and J 2 bases, leaving 16 bases between the germline ends. The CDR3 contains 15 residues. CDR3 protein: CASSPSWAATYEQYF. CDR3 DNA sequence: TGTGCCAGCAGCCCTTCGTGGGCCGCCACCTACGAGCAGTACTTC.

This sequence joins TRBV4-3 and TRBJ1-2, with D possibly TRBD1 on 6 matching bases. V was shortened by 4 bases and J by 7 bases, with 16 bases between the two germline ends. CDR1 is LGHNA, CDR2 YSLEER, per germline. The CDR3 runs to 14 residues. The CDR3 DNA is TGCGCCAGCAGCCCCCCCGGGGACAAAGTTGGCTACACCTTC. This translates into CASSPPGDKVGYTF.

The gene calls are TRBV25-1 and TRBJ2-1, with 9 nucleotides matching TRBD1. The germline V gene encodes CDR1 MGHDK and CDR2 SYGVNS. Trimming took 6 bases from V and 0 from J; bases not matched to a gene: 6. The CDR3 runs 16 residues. CDR3 amino acids: CASRGTGYSSYNEQFF. CDR3 sequence (DNA): TGTGCCAGCAGGGGGACAGGGTACAGCTCCTACAATGAGCAGTTCTTC.

This rearrangement joins TRBV9 to TRBJ2-2; no definite D call. The CDR3 extends over 13 amino acids. Per germline, CDR1 SGDLS and CDR2 YYNGEE. Trimming took off 6 bases at V and 4 bases at J, with 10 bases between the two ends. In DNA, the CDR3 is TGTGCCAGCACGCCTACTATCACCGGGGAGCTGTTTTTT. Amino acid sequence: CASTPTITGELFF.

V usage is TRBV4-3 and J usage is TRBJ2-2; possible D gene TRBD2, 6 bases. This CDR3 region has 18 residues. V was trimmed by 1 base and J by 0 bases, leaving 15 bases between them. Germline V lookup: CDR1 LGHNA, CDR2 YSLEER. The chain's CDR3 is CASSQGVGGESNTGELFF. The CDR3 DNA reads TGCGCCAGCAGCCAAGGGGTCGGGGGAGAATCGAACACCGGGGAGCTGTTTTTT.

The chain carries TRBV5-1 and TRBJ1-1; D gene ambiguous. This CDR3 is 13 amino acids long. The V gene's germline CDR1 is SGHRS and CDR2 YFSETQ. Trimming stripped 0 bases from V and 1 base from J, with 4 bases between. The CDR3 nucleotides are TGCGCCAGCAGCTTGGGTAGGAACACTGAAGCTTTCTTT. This sequence encodes CASSLGRNTEAFF.

This sequence joins TRBV7-7 and TRBJ2-1; possibly TRBD1 for D (6 bases). V gave up 5 bases and J gave up 4 bases, with 15 bases separating them. The CDR3 contains 15 residues. The germline V gene encodes CDR1 SSHAT and CDR2 FNYEAQ (reference sequence). The CDR3 reads CASSKQITGYNEQFF. The CDR3 DNA sequence: TGTGCCAGCAGCAAACAAATAACAGGGTACAATGAGCAGTTCTTC.

The CDR3 sequence is CASRLSSGELFF. In DNA, the CDR3 is TGTGCCAGCAGGCTTTCTTCGGGGGAGCTGTTTTTT. This chain links TRBV28 with TRBJ2-2; D is uncertain. This CDR3 has 12 residues. Trimming removed 6 bases at V and 8 bases at J, with 10 bases between. Germline CDR1 and CDR2: MDHEN and SYDVKM.